The 6 T cell receptor beta chains presented below share a single source sample, sequenced in a study of T cell responses to AZD1222 COVID-19 vaccine. Sequencing was performed with immunoSEQ multiplex PCR; in TCRdb, only in-frame clones are kept and a portion is missing. The sample holds some 140,000 clones, 86% seen once. The input for sequencing was peripheral blood, taken on day 0 of MenACWY control vaccination. These receptors came from an adult in good health.

This chain links TRBV5-6 with TRBJ2-2; D could derive from TRBD1 or TRBD2 (5 bases each). From germline, CDR1 is SGHDT and CDR2 YYEEEE. This CDR3 spans 15 amino acids. Trimming stripped 1 base from V and 0 bases from J, with 7 bases between. The chain's CDR3 is CASSLLGANTGELFF. The CDR3 DNA follows: TGTGCCAGCAGCTTGCTGGGGGCGAACACCGGGGAGCTGTTTTTT. The full variable domain, with the rest looked up from reference TRBV5-6 and TRBJ2-2, is DAGVTQSPTHLIKTRGQQVTLRCSPKSGHDTVSWYQQALGQGPQFIFQYYEEEERQRGNFPDRFSGHQFPNYSSELNVNALLLGDSALYLCASSLLGANTGELFFGEGSRLTVL.

CDR3 amino acids: CASSVQGAGTQYF. The CDR3 DNA reads TGTGCCAGCAGCGTGCAGGGGGCGGGGACCCAGTACTTC. This sequence joins TRBV9 and TRBJ2-5, with TRBD1 identical over 8 bases. CDR3 size: 13 residues. Trimming took 2 bases from V and 7 from J; bases not matched to a gene: 4. Germline V gene data show CDR1 as SGDLS and CDR2 as YYNGEE.

This rearrangement joins TRBV4-1 to TRBJ2-4; D remains unclear. V was cut by 6 bases and J by 11 bases, with 14 bases left in between. CDR3 length: 12 amino acids. Germline values: CDR1 MGHRA, CDR2 YSYEKL. In nucleotides, the CDR3 is TGCGCCAGCAGTCTCACTGGGCGGTTTCAGTACTTC. Residues: CASSLTGRFQYF.

V usage is TRBV7-2 and J usage is TRBJ2-7, with D possibly TRBD2 on 7 matching bases. The V gene lost 5 bases and the J gene lost 3 bases, with 17 bases spanning the gap. The CDR3 has 15 residues. CDR1 and CDR2 from the germline V gene are SGHTA and FQGNSA. CDR3 sequence: CASSDLGGGGYEQYF. CDR3 DNA: TGTGCCAGCAGCGACTTGGGCGGGGGCGGCTACGAGCAGTACTTC.

This chain uses TRBV16 with TRBJ1-1, with no clear D. V was cut by 2 bases and J by 6 bases, with 13 bases left in between. Germline CDR1 reads KGHSY; CDR2 reads FQNENV. CDR3 size: 14 residues. The CDR3 region has the DNA TGTGCCAGCAGCCAAGTCCGGGGTCCCTCTGAAGCTTTCTTT. It codes for CASSQVRGPSEAFF.

The V gene is TRBV7-2, the J gene TRBJ1-5; 7 nucleotides agree with TRBD1. The germline gives CDR1 SGHTA, CDR2 FQGNSA. The J segment lost 2 bases and the V segment lost 5 bases, leaving 6 bases of the junction unmatched. This CDR3 contains 15 residues. The CDR3 nucleotides are TGTGCCAGCAGCGTTAACAGGGGTGGCAATCAGCCCCAGCATTTT. Translated, it gives CASSVNRGGNQPQHF.